The present entry profiles one T cell receptor beta chain with its context. The antigen is undetermined. The CDR3 consists of 12 residues. V was pared by 8 bases and J by 6 bases, with 14 bases between. CDR1 is MDHEN and CDR2 is SYDVKM in the germline V gene. The PCR used 52 TRBV and 13 TRBJ primers. The method was immunoSEQ multiplex PCR; TCRdb's version includes in-frame clones alone and lacks a portion of them. The table records 20,000 to 25,000 clones, about 88% of them present only once. The record originates from a study of regulatory T cells. The study's findings and limits: Hydrophobic residues at CDR3 positions 6 and 7 were enriched in conventional CD4+ T cells of CD3G-deficient patients.

All CD3G-deficient patients showed autoimmunity, more severe in two. The V gene is TRBV28, the J gene TRBJ2-7; no clear D gene. The specimen was conventional CD4+ T cells sorted from blood. This TCR derives from a child aged 10-17 years with CD3G deficiency. The CDR3 reads CASSTRFREQYF. The CDR3 nucleotides read TGTGCCAGCTCGACCCGTTTCCGCGAGCAGTACTTC.